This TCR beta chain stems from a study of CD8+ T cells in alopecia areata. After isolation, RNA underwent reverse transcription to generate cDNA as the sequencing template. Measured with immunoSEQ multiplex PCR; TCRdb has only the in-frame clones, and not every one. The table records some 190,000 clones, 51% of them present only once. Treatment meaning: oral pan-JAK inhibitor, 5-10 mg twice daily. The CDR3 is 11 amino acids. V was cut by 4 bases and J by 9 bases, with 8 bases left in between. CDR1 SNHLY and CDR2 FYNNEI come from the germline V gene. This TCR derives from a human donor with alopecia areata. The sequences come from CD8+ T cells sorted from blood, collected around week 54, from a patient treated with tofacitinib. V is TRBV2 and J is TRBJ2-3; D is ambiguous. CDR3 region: CASSGWGTQYF. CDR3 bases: TGTGCCAGCAGTGGGTGGGGAACGCAGTATTTT.